This TCR beta chain originates from a study of shared clonotypes between healthy human individuals. The assay was immunoSEQ multiplex PCR, and TCRdb's table has in-frame clones only and misses some. This repertoire shows some 2,400,000 clones, 95% found once; its top ten account for 0.1% to 0.15%. Germline CDR1 and CDR2: SNHLY and FYNNEI. V lost 7 bases and J lost 2, with 14 bases in between. CDR3 length: 14 residues. The V gene is TRBV2, the J gene TRBJ2-5; the D gene is possibly TRBD1 (5 bases). Sequencing used naive CD4+ T cells sorted from blood. Subset meaning: CD45RA+ positively selected. This sequence was found in a man between 18 and 35 years old in good health. The CDR3 nucleotides are TGTGCCAGCAAAATAACGACAGATCAAGAGACCCAGTACTTC. This sequence encodes CASKITTDQETQYF.